One sample yielded the 30 T cell receptor beta chains listed below, sequenced in a study of cytomegalovirus exposure and HLA in healthy donors. The PCR used 60 Vbeta and 13 Jbeta primers. Profiled with immunoSEQ multiplex PCR; TCRdb holds only in-frame clones, not every one. The data hold 200,000 or so clones, with around 83% observed a single time. Sequencing was performed on PBMCs. The receptors derive from a woman aged 40-49 years in good health and CMV-seronegative.

The rearrangement links TRBV7-6 to TRBJ1-1; TRBD1 is a possible D gene (6 bases). The CDR3 is 20 residues long. The germline CDR1 and CDR2 sequences are SGHVS and FNYEAQ. The V end lost 5 bases, the J end lost 4 bases, and 32 bases lay between the germline ends. The CDR3, as DNA: TGTGCCAGCAGCCGGGACCATAGTTGGGACACCCTGTCTCGGAGCACTGAAGCTTTCTTT. Its translation: CASSRDHSWDTLSRSTEAFF.

CDR3 sequence: CATLGASNEQFF. CDR3 nucleotides: TGTGCCACCCTGGGGGCTTCTAATGAGCAGTTCTTC. The chain has TRBV28 and TRBJ2-1; D might be TRBD1 (6 bases). CDR3 length: 12 amino acids. Germline V gives CDR1 MDHEN, CDR2 SYDVKM. Trimming took 10 bases from V and 7 from J, leaving 14 bases between them. The full variable domain, with the rest looked up from reference TRBV28 and TRBJ2-1, is DVKVTQSSRYLVKRTGEKVFLECVQDMDHENMFWYRQDPGLGLRLIYFSYDVKMKEKGDIPEGYSVSREKKERFSLILESASTNQTSMYLCATLGASNEQFFGPGTRLTVL.

V and J are TRBV27 and TRBJ2-2, with 7 bases that match TRBD1. J lost 4 bases, V lost 4 bases, and 6 bases had no gene match. From germline, CDR1 is MNHEY and CDR2 SMNVEV (reference sequence). This CDR3 is 15 amino acids long. The CDR3 loop reads CASSYLTGVTGELFF. The CDR3 region has the DNA TGTGCCAGCAGTTATTTAACAGGGGTCACCGGGGAGCTGTTTTTT.

The chain uses TRBV4-1 and TRBJ2-7; possible D gene TRBD2, 5 bases. CDR1 MGHRA and CDR2 YSYEKL come from the germline V gene. Trimming left V 0 bases short and J 5 bases short, with 17 bases between. CDR3 size: 16 residues. DNA for the CDR3: TGCGCCAGCAGCCAAGATAACCGGGGAAAATTCGACGAGCAGTACTTC. It specifies CASSQDNRGKFDEQYF.

The CDR3 DNA is TGTGCCACCAGCAGAGACTTCGACAGGGCGGGTGGCTACACCTTC. Residues: CATSRDFDRAGGYTF. The J gene is TRBJ1-2, the V gene TRBV15; 7 positions agree with TRBD1. CDR1 and CDR2 from the germline V gene are LNHNV and YYDKDF (reference sequence). Losses at the gene ends were 0 bases for V and 7 bases for J; bases not matched to a gene: 8. This CDR3 spans 15 amino acids. The full variable domain, with the rest looked up from reference TRBV15 and TRBJ1-2, is DAMVIQNPRYQVTQFGKPVTLSCSQTLNHNVMYWYQQKSSQAPKLLFHYYDKDFNNEADTPDNFQSRRPNTSFCFLDIRSPGLGDTAMYLCATSRDFDRAGGYTFGSGTRLTVV.

The DNA of the CDR3 is TGTGCCAGCAGCTTGGGACTAGCGGGCGCGAACACCGGGGAGCTGTTTTTT. Translating it yields CASSLGLAGANTGELFF. The chain recombines TRBV7-9 with TRBJ2-2; 12 nucleotides line up with TRBD2. The CDR3 is made up of 17 amino acids. Unmatched junction bases numbered 2, after V lost 3 bases and J lost 0 bases. Germline V gives CDR1 SEHNR, CDR2 FQNEAQ (reference sequence).

This clone has just one count. The chain carries TRBV6-1 and TRBJ1-3, with a possible D match to TRBD1 (6 bases). V gave up 4 bases and J gave up 0 bases, with 13 bases separating them. This CDR3 spans 16 amino acids. Per germline, CDR1 MNHNS and CDR2 SASEGT. As DNA, the CDR3 is TGTGCCAGCAGTGGGGGACAACCCTTCTCTGGAAACACCATATATTTT. Translating it yields CASSGGQPFSGNTIYF.

The J gene is TRBJ2-1, the V gene TRBV7-9; 9 nucleotides line up with TRBD1. The J segment lost 4 bases and the V segment lost 5 bases, leaving 6 bases of the junction unmatched. The CDR3 consists of 15 residues. Germline CDR1 is SEHNR and CDR2 is FQNEAQ (reference sequence). CDR3 in amino acids: CASSIRDRDYNEQFF. The CDR3 region has the DNA TGTGCCAGCAGCATCCGGGACAGGGATTACAATGAGCAGTTCTTC.

The chain links TRBV6-5 to TRBJ2-1, with 7 bases fitting TRBD1. Germline CDR1 reads MNHEY; CDR2 reads SVGAGI. The CDR3 is 14 residues long. The V segment lost 2 bases and the J segment 3 bases; nucleotides outside the gene matches: 1. In DNA, the CDR3 is TGTGCCAGCAGTTACAGGGACAGCTACAATGAGCAGTTCTTC. Translated, it gives CASSYRDSYNEQFF.

The chain recombines TRBV5-1 with TRBJ2-7, with 8 bases matching TRBD1. Germline trimming cut 5 bases from V and 0 bases from J; bases unmatched to any gene: 7. The CDR3 sequence is 15 residues long. Germline assignment: CDR1 SGHRS and CDR2 YFSETQ. In nucleotides, the CDR3 is TGCGCCAGCAGTTCAACCGGGACAGGCTCCTACGAGCAGTACTTC. This encodes CASSSTGTGSYEQYF.

A remark on this clone: Other DNA sequences in the sample encode the same CDR3. The chain employs TRBV27 and TRBJ2-5; 8 bases fit TRBD1. The CDR3 has 13 residues. Germline V gene lookup returns CDR1 MNHEY and CDR2 SMNVEV (reference sequence). The V segment lost 7 bases and the J segment 4 bases; nucleotides outside the gene matches: 5. The CDR3 nucleotides read TGTGCCAGCATTGACAGGGGACGAGAGACCCAGTACTTC. Protein: CASIDRGRETQYF.

V usage is TRBV5-1 and J usage is TRBJ1-1; D is uncertain. Germline V gives CDR1 SGHRS, CDR2 YFSETQ. Trimming cost V 0 bases and J 1 base, with 10 bases left between them. This CDR3 has 15 amino acids. CDR3 amino acids: CASSLAVTTNTEAFF. For the CDR3, the DNA is TGCGCCAGCAGCTTGGCCGTCACAACGAACACTGAAGCTTTCTTT.

The chain uses TRBV19 and TRBJ2-5; 7 bases fit TRBD1. The better agreement between TRBJ2-7 and the DNA end casts doubt on the J call. This CDR3 region has 13 residues. Germline-derived CDR1 and CDR2 are LNHDA and SQIVND (reference sequence). This CDR3 reads CASSIDRAYEQYF. The CDR3 DNA is TGTGCCAGTAGTATCGACAGGGCTTACGAGCAGTACTTC.

The J gene is TRBJ2-1, the V gene TRBV6-4, with a weak D call TRBD2 (5 bases). Trimming cost V 4 bases and J 0 bases, with 13 bases left between them. Germline CDR1 reads MRHNA; CDR2 reads SNTAGT. CDR3 length: 16 amino acids. As DNA, the CDR3 is TGTGCCAGCAGTGTTCGGGTCCGGGGCTCCTACAATGAGCAGTTCTTC. Its translation: CASSVRVRGSYNEQFF.

The chain recombines TRBV7-2 with TRBJ2-3; 9 bases fit TRBD1. V was clipped by 5 bases and J by 0 bases; unmatched bases: 6. CDR1 is SGHTA, CDR2 FQGNSA, per germline. The CDR3 contains 16 residues. The CDR3 sequence is CASSTGTGISTDTQYF. As DNA, the CDR3 is TGTGCCAGCAGCACCGGGACAGGGATCAGCACAGATACGCAGTATTTT.

The V and J genes are TRBV19 and TRBJ1-3; maybe TRBD1 (5 bases). CDR1 and CDR2 (germline): LNHDA, SQIVND (reference sequence). The CDR3 loop spans 13 amino acids. V gave up 4 bases and J gave up 1 base, with 5 bases separating them. The CDR3 region has the DNA TGTGCCAGTAGTACAGGGTCTGGAAACACCATATATTTT. Its translation: CASSTGSGNTIYF. The whole variable domain, filled in from reference TRBV19 and TRBJ1-3, reads DGGITQSPKYLFRKEGQNVTLSCEQNLNHDAMYWYRQDPGQGLRLIYYSQIVNDFQKGDIAEGYSVSREKKESFPLTVTSAQKNPTAFYLCASSTGSGNTIYFGEGSWLTVV.

This sequence joins TRBV15 and TRBJ2-7, with D perhaps TRBD1 (6 bases). This CDR3 comprises 17 residues. Germline V CDR1 and CDR2: LNHNV, YYDKDF (reference sequence). V was clipped by 2 bases and J by 1 base, with 18 bases between them. The CDR3 spells CATSRWGPSDQSYEQYF. The CDR3 DNA sequence: TGTGCCACCAGCAGATGGGGGCCAAGCGACCAGTCCTACGAGCAGTACTTC.

The chain is built from TRBV28 and TRBJ2-1; the D gene is possibly TRBD2 (5 bases). CDR1 and CDR2 (germline): MDHEN, SYDVKM. The V gene lost 5 bases and the J gene lost 4 bases, with 30 bases spanning the gap. This CDR3 has 20 residues. CDR3 nucleotide sequence: TGTGCCAGCAGTCCCACCGCAGAGTTCTTTCGGAGGACTCTGTACAATGAGCAGTTCTTC. Protein: CASSPTAEFFRRTLYNEQFF.

This chain joins TRBV4-2 and TRBJ1-1; 7 nucleotides align to TRBD1. J gave up 12 bases and V 6 bases, and 10 bases lay outside the gene matches. The CDR3 has 12 amino acids. CDR1 LGHNA and CDR2 YNFKEQ come from the germline V gene. CDR3 nucleotide sequence: TGTGCCAGCAGACCTACGACAGGGAGGCCTTTCTTT. Protein sequence: CASRPTTGRPFF.

The genes are TRBV10-3 and TRBJ2-2; 16 nucleotides agree with TRBD2. The ends lost 5 bases at V and 4 bases at J; junction bases unmatched: 13. The CDR3 consists of 20 residues. Per germline, CDR1 ENHRY and CDR2 SYGVKD. The CDR3 protein is CAISPGLAGGTTFTTGELFF. DNA for the CDR3: TGTGCCATCAGTCCGGGACTAGCGGGAGGGACTACCTTTACCACCGGGGAGCTGTTTTTT.

The chain uses TRBV7-3 and TRBJ2-7; 10 nucleotides match TRBD2. The CDR3 runs 17 residues. The ends lost 2 bases at V and 5 bases at J; junction bases unmatched: 12. In germline, CDR1 is SGHTA, CDR2 FQGTGA. This CDR3 is CASSLLAGVSGTNEQYF. The CDR3 region has the DNA TGTGCCAGCAGCTTACTAGCGGGAGTGTCAGGGACAAACGAGCAGTACTTC.

In its sample, this clone was seen a few times. This rearrangement joins TRBV2 to TRBJ2-4, with TRBD1 matching 9 bases. CDR1 SNHLY and CDR2 FYNNEI come from the germline V gene. The CDR3 totals 15 residues. The V segment lost 6 bases and the J segment 0 bases; nucleotides outside the gene matches: 3. The CDR3 region has the DNA TGTGCCAGCAGGAACAGGGGGCAAGCCAAAAACATTCAGTACTTC. Amino acids: CASRNRGQAKNIQYF.

This clone occurred once. The chain employs TRBV28 and TRBJ1-1, with D possibly being TRBD1 (5 bases). Between the trimmed V and J ends, which lost 8 bases and 6 bases, there was a span of 22 bases. CDR3 size: 15 residues. Looked up from germline, CDR1 is MDHEN and CDR2 is SYDVKM. The CDR3: CASPTRLRQGAEAFF. The CDR3 bases are TGTGCCAGCCCCACACGGCTCCGTCAAGGGGCTGAAGCTTTCTTT.

The V gene is TRBV11-2, the J gene TRBJ2-7; tentative D call: TRBD2 (6 bases). CDR3 length equals 15 residues. Germline V gene lookup returns CDR1 SGHAT and CDR2 FQNNGV. Trimming cost V 0 bases and J 3 bases, with 12 bases left between them. The CDR3 coding sequence is TGTGCCAGCAGCTTAGATACCGGGAGTTACTACGAGCAGTACTTC. This sequence encodes CASSLDTGSYYEQYF.

J is TRBJ1-1 and V is TRBV7-3, with TRBD1 matching 8 bases. Unmatched junction bases numbered 5, after V lost 5 bases and J lost 6 bases. The CDR3 is 13 amino acids. Looked up from germline, CDR1 is SGHTA and CDR2 is FQGTGA. CDR3: CASSDRGSSEAFF. The CDR3 region has the DNA TGTGCCAGCAGCGACAGGGGATCGTCTGAAGCTTTCTTT.

CDR3 sequence: CASSPREGSTDTQYF. The DNA for the CDR3 is TGCGCCAGCAGCCCCAGGGAGGGGAGCACAGATACGCAGTATTTT. V usage is TRBV4-1 and J usage is TRBJ2-3, with TRBD2 matching over 7 bases. This CDR3 is 15 amino acids long. Germline V CDR1 and CDR2: MGHRA, YSYEKL. J was trimmed by 0 bases and V by 4 bases; bases with no gene match: 4.

The chain links TRBV6-4 to TRBJ1-2; D unclear. The CDR3 covers 14 residues. V was clipped by 6 bases and J by 8 bases, with 19 bases between them. Germline loops: CDR1 MRHNA, CDR2 SNTAGT. CDR3 sequence: CASSPEATHMGYTF. The CDR3 DNA reads as TGTGCCAGCAGCCCGGAGGCAACCCATATGGGCTACACCTTC.

The DNA of the CDR3 is TGTGCCAGCAGGGGGCTACATGGCTACACCTTC. Protein product: CASRGLHGYTF. This chain uses TRBV19 with TRBJ1-2, with 8 nucleotides matching TRBD1. The germline gives CDR1 LNHDA, CDR2 SQIVND (reference sequence). This CDR3 has 11 residues. J gave up 6 bases and V 9 bases, and 3 bases lay outside the gene matches.

V and J are TRBV30 and TRBJ1-3; D is ambiguous. The V end was cut by 0 bases, the J end by 2 bases, with 11 bases between. The V gene's germline CDR1 is GTSNPN and CDR2 SVGIG (reference sequence). The length of the CDR3 is 15 residues. Here the CDR3 DNA reads TGTGCCTGGAGTGTACTGGGAGGTACTGGAAACACCATATATTTT. It yields the protein CAWSVLGGTGNTIYF.

The V call is TRBV4-1, the J call TRBJ2-1; the match to TRBD2 covers 14 bases. CDR3 length equals 16 residues. The J segment lost 6 bases and the V segment lost 4 bases, leaving 5 bases of the junction unmatched. Germline CDR1 and CDR2: MGHRA and YSYEKL. This CDR3 reads CASSLAGTSGSNEQFF. CDR3 sequence (DNA): TGCGCCAGCAGCCTCGCCGGGACTAGCGGGAGCAATGAGCAGTTCTTC.